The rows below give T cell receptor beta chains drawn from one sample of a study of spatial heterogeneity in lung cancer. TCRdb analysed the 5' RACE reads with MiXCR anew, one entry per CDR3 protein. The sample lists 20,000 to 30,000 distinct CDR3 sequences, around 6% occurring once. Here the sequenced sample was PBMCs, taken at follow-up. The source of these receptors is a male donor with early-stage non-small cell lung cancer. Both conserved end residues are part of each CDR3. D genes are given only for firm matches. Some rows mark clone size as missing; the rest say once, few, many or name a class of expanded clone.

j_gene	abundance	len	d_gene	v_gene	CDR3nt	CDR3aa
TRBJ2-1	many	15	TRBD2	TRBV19	TGTGCCAGTAGTATACGAGCGGGGGGGCGCAATGAGCAGTTCTTC	CASSIRAGGRNEQFF
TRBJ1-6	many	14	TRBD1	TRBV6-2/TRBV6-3	TGTGCCAGCAGTCGGACAGGGGACAATTCACCCCTCCACTTT	CASSRTGDNSPLHF
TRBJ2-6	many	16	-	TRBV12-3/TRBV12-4	TGTGCCAGCAGCCGCATCGCGGGGTCTGGGGCCAACGTCCTGACTTTC	CASSRIAGSGANVLTF
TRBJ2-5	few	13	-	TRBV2	TGTGCCAGCAGTTATTCTAAACAAGAGACCCAGTACTTC	CASSYSKQETQYF
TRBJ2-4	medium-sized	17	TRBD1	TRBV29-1	TGCAGCGCGTCAGGGACAGGGGGCGCCCGGTCCAAAAACATTCAGTACTTC	CSASGTGGARSKNIQYF
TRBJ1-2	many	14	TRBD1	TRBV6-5	TGTGCCACGCGATTGGACAGGCCGGCTTATGGCTACACCTTC	CATRLDRPAYGYTF
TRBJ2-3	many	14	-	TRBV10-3	TGTGCCATAAAACAGGGAAGGAGCACAGATACGCAGTATTTT	CAIKQGRSTDTQYF
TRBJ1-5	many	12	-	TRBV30	TGTGCCTGGGGGCGCTCCCGTCAGCCCCAGCATTTT	CAWGRSRQPQHF
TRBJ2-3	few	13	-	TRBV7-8	TGTGCCAGCAGCTTGGGCCCGACAGATACGCAGTATTTT	CASSLGPTDTQYF
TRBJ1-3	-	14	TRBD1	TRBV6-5	TGTGCCAGCAGTAAACAGGGGACCGGAAACACCATATATTTT	CASSKQGTGNTIYF
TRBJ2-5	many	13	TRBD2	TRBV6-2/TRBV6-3	TGTGCCAGCAGTTCGGGACTAGCGGCAACCAAGCACTTC	CASSSGLAATKHF
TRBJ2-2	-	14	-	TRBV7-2	TGTGCCAGCAGCTCGCAATCAGTCGCCGGGGAGCTGTTTTTT	CASSSQSVAGELFF
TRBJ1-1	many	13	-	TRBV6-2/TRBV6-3	TGTGCCAGCGGCACGCTTATCGCCACTGAAGCTTTCTTT	CASGTLIATEAFF
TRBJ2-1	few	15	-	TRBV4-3	TGCGCCAGCAGCCAAGATCGGACCAACGGCAATGAGCAGTTCTTC	CASSQDRTNGNEQFF
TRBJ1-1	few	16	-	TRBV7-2	TGTGCCAGCAGCTATACGGGAGGGGCGGATGTCACTGAAGCTTTCTTT	CASSYTGGADVTEAFF
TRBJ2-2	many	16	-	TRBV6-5	TGTGCCAGCACTAAAGGGGGGCGCGGGGACACCGGGGAGCTGTTTTTT	CASTKGGRGDTGELFF
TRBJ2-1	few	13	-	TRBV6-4	TGTGCCAGCAGCGTAAACAGGGACAATGAGCAGTTCTTC	CASSVNRDNEQFF
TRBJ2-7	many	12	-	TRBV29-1	TGCAGCGTTTCAGGGGTAACCTACGAGCAGTACTTC	CSVSGVTYEQYF
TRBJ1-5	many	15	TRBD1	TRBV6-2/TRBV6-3	TGTGCCAGCAGTTCCGGGACAGGGGGTTATAAGCCCCAGCATTTT	CASSSGTGGYKPQHF
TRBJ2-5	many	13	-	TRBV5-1	TGCGCCAGCAGCTTGGAAGGAGGGGAGACCCAGTACTTC	CASSLEGGETQYF
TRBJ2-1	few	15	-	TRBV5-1	TGCGCCAGCAGCTTGAGAGCGGAGTCCTACAATGAGCAGTTCTTC	CASSLRAESYNEQFF
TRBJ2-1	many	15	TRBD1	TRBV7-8	TGTGCCAGCATCCAAAACAGGGGATGGAAAAATGAGCAGTTCTTC	CASIQNRGWKNEQFF
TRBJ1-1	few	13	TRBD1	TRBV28	TGTGCCAGCAGTACTCGGGACAGATATGAAGCTTTCTTT	CASSTRDRYEAFF
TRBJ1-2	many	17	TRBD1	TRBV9	TGTGCCAGCAGCGCACACCGGGACAGGGGGCTGGACTATGGCTACACCTTC	CASSAHRDRGLDYGYTF
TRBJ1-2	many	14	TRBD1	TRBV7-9	TGTGCCAGCAGCTTAGCTGGACAGGTTTTGGGCTACACCTTC	CASSLAGQVLGYTF
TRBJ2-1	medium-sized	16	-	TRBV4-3	TGCGCCAGCAGCCAAGATGGGACGAGCTCCTACAATGAGCAGTTCTTC	CASSQDGTSSYNEQFF
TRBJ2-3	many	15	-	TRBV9	TGTGCCAGCAGTGACCCGGGGAACCCCACAGATACGCAGTATTTT	CASSDPGNPTDTQYF
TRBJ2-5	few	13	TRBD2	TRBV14	TGTGCCAGCAGGCGGGAGGCGGCGGAGACCCAGTACTTC	CASRREAAETQYF
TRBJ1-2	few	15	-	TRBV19	TGTGCCAGTAGTCCAAGACCGTCCGGGTACTATGGCTACACCTTC	CASSPRPSGYYGYTF